A selection of T cell receptor beta chains follows, all from one sample in a study of cytomegalovirus exposure and HLA in healthy donors. The assay was immunoSEQ multiplex PCR, and TCRdb's table has in-frame clones only and misses some. The data contain more than 150,000 clones, less than 85% of them seen just once; the ten biggest clones take up 0.65%. The specimen was PBMCs. These receptors came from a boy under 18 in good health and CMV-seronegative. The conserved cysteine and the conserved F or W are not part of the CDR3 here.

j_gene	v_gene	CDR3aa
TRBJ2-7	TRBV29-1	SVATVSYEQY
TRBJ1-1	TRBV7-2	ASSLGAQVEAF
TRBJ2-6	TRBV4-1	ASSPGVASGANVLT
TRBJ1-1	TRBV10-3	ATLGGLNTEAF
TRBJ1-1	TRBV21-1	ASSKVGAGGPEAF
TRBJ2-3	TRBV30	AWRKRGGLGDTQY
TRBJ1-2	TRBV5-4	ASSLFTGDYGYT
TRBJ2-7	TRBV7-9	ASSPGTGGDEQY
TRBJ1-5	TRBV6-6	ASSYSQSRDQPQH
TRBJ1-6	TRBV29-1	SVHTGEYNSPLH
TRBJ1-2	TRBV11-2	ASSLGPGNYGYT
TRBJ2-1	TRBV14	ASSSGTGVDEQF
TRBJ2-1	TRBV6-1	AIDRGRGLLDEQF
TRBJ1-1	TRBV6-6	ASSSPSSRVNTEAF
TRBJ1-1	TRBV11-1	ASSLPLGVSDPEAF
TRBJ1-1	TRBV5-6	ASSFLGGGSSTEAF
TRBJ2-7	TRBV7-2	ASSFTSGDAYEQY
TRBJ2-1	TRBV7-9	ASSLRAGEGNEQF
TRBJ2-3	TRBV6-4	ASSLLAGTTDTQY
TRBJ2-5	TRBV6-1	ASSEQAGIGETQY
TRBJ1-5	TRBV6-5	ASSYSPGADQPQH
TRBJ2-3	TRBV6-6	ASSFDILEFTDTQY
TRBJ1-2	TRBV5-4	ASSWDSRYGYT
TRBJ2-5	TRBV6-1	ASRLPGQGVETQY
TRBJ1-1	TRBV5-8	ASSPRTENTEAF
TRBJ2-6	TRBV5-4	ASSLMGALAGANVLT
TRBJ1-5	TRBV21-1	ASAETGCNQPQH
TRBJ1-2	TRBV5-5	ASSLLFYGYT
TRBJ1-1	TRBV4-3	ASSLTTGGTEAF
TRBJ1-6	TRBV7-3	ASSLRAENRGSPLH
TRBJ2-2	TRBV6-1	ASSENRFTGELF
TRBJ2-7	TRBV19	ASSIRDRVYEQY
TRBJ1-1	TRBV6-1	ALRGEFEAF
TRBJ2-5	TRBV5-1	ASSLGLAGGQETQY
TRBJ1-2	TRBV11-3	ASSLGTGSYGYT
TRBJ2-7	TRBV2	ASSVIRGHEQY
TRBJ1-5	TRBV7-8	ASSSTGGSNQPQH
TRBJ1-1	TRBV19	ASSVTENTEAF
TRBJ2-5	TRBV15	ATSRAPGQGETQY
TRBJ1-1	TRBV2	ASSEDRGNTEAF